Listed below are T cell receptor beta chains from one sample, sequenced in a study of Ad26.COV2.S vaccination and SARS-CoV-2 variants. The table came from immunoSEQ multiplex PCR; TCRdb's copy has only in-frame clones and leaves some out. The sample yields 380,000 or so clones, less than 90% seen once. The sample in question was peripheral blood, obtained in a trial of Ad26.COV2.S vaccine versus placebo. The receptor source for this set is a person between 18 and 59 years old who received the Ad26.COV2.S COVID-19 vaccine or a placebo. CDR3s include the opening cysteine and the closing phenylalanine or tryptophan. The D gene is left open where the match is weak. Clone size is stated in some rows and not others, as once, few, many or a class when expanded.

size,length,V,J,D,DNA,CDR3
NA,14,TRBV6-2/TRBV6-3,TRBJ2-3,NA,TGTGCCAGCAGTTACTATCGCCCCGCAGATACGCAGTATTTT,CASSYYRPADTQYF
few,14,TRBV6-4,TRBJ1-2,NA,TGTGCCAGCAGTGTAGAAGGGCAGGGCGGTGGCTACACCTTC,CASSVEGQGGGYTF
once,15,TRBV7-2,TRBJ2-1,TRBD2,TGTGCCAGCAGCCCCGGACTAGCGGGGACTAATGAGCAGTTCTTC,CASSPGLAGTNEQFF
NA,14,TRBV7-9,TRBJ1-4,NA,TGTGCCAGCAGCCATGCGGTAACTAATGAAAAACTGTTTTTT,CASSHAVTNEKLFF
many,17,TRBV7-9,TRBJ1-2,NA,TGTGCCAGCAGCCCCCGGGGCGAGGCTTCAAACCTCTATGGCTACACCTTC,CASSPRGEASNLYGYTF
NA,12,TRBV7-2,TRBJ2-4,NA,TGTGCCAGCAGCTCCGGTACGCACATTCAGTACTTC,CASSSGTHIQYF
NA,17,TRBV3-1/TRBV3-2,TRBJ2-2,TRBD2,TGTGCCAGCAGCTTCGGGACTAGCGGGGCTAACACCGGGGAGCTGTTTTTT,CASSFGTSGANTGELFF
NA,11,TRBV6-5,TRBJ1-3,NA,TGTGCCAGTAGATCTGGAAACACCATATATTTT,CASRSGNTIYF
NA,16,TRBV7-3,TRBJ2-1,NA,TGTGCCAGCAGCCCCTTTTTTGGGGGCCTAAACAATGAGCAGTTCTTC,CASSPFFGGLNNEQFF
NA,19,TRBV27,TRBJ2-1,TRBD2,TGTGCCAGCAGTTTACGGCGGGGACTAGCGGGAGCTAACTACAATGAGCAGTTCTTC,CASSLRRGLAGANYNEQFF
NA,16,TRBV5-1,TRBJ1-4,TRBD1,TGCGCCAGCAGCTTGGAACAGGGGATTAACTGGGAAAAACTGTTTTTT,CASSLEQGINWEKLFF
NA,15,TRBV19,TRBJ2-2,TRBD2,TGTGCCAGTAGTCCCATAGCGGGGGGGCCCGGGGAGCTGTTTTTT,CASSPIAGGPGELFF
NA,14,TRBV15,TRBJ2-3,NA,TGTGCCACCAGCAGAGACGCCTCAAGGGATACGCAGTATTTT,CATSRDASRDTQYF
NA,15,TRBV27,TRBJ1-1,NA,TGTGCCAGCAGTTTGGGGGGCCCCATGAACACTGAAGCTTTCTTT,CASSLGGPMNTEAFF
once,16,TRBV5-4,TRBJ2-1,TRBD2,TGTGCCAGCAGCTTGAACGGGGGGAGCTCCTACAATGAGCAGTTCTTC,CASSLNGGSSYNEQFF
NA,11,TRBV3-1/TRBV3-2,TRBJ2-7,TRBD1,TGTGCCAGCAGCCTGGACAGGGCCGTCTACTTC,CASSLDRAVYF
NA,14,TRBV28,TRBJ2-7,TRBD2,TGTGCCAGCAGGCCGACTAGCAACACCTACGAGCAGTACTTC,CASRPTSNTYEQYF
NA,14,TRBV5-1,TRBJ2-3,NA,TGCGCCAGCAGCCAAGGACAGCCTCCAGATACGCAGTATTTT,CASSQGQPPDTQYF
once,13,TRBV5-8,TRBJ1-2,NA,TGTGCCAGCAGCTTGACAGTTAACTATGGCTACACCTTC,CASSLTVNYGYTF
NA,18,TRBV4-1,TRBJ2-6,TRBD1,TGCGCCAGCGCCGGGTTGGGACAGGGATCCTTTGGGGCCAACGTCCTGACTTTC,CASAGLGQGSFGANVLTF
NA,15,TRBV19,TRBJ2-7,NA,TGTGCCAGTAGTCCGAAGGGACCGCACAACTACGAGCAGTACTTC,CASSPKGPHNYEQYF
NA,13,TRBV27,TRBJ2-5,NA,TGTGCCAGCAGTTTATATGGACAAGAGACCCAGTACTTC,CASSLYGQETQYF
NA,13,TRBV9,TRBJ2-3,NA,TGTGCCAGCAGACCAACCAGCACAGATACGCAGTATTTT,CASRPTSTDTQYF
once,14,TRBV5-6,TRBJ2-7,NA,TGTGCCAGCAGCCCAACAGGGACTCCCTACGAGCAGTACTTC,CASSPTGTPYEQYF
NA,15,TRBV5-6,TRBJ2-3,TRBD2,TGTGCCAGCAGCCCCGGGGGAGGGGCTCCAGATACGCAGTATTTT,CASSPGGGAPDTQYF
NA,15,TRBV11-3,TRBJ2-2,TRBD1,TGTGCCAGCAGCGTACAGGGGGCAATCACCGGGGAGCTGTTTTTT,CASSVQGAITGELFF
few,16,TRBV15,TRBJ2-3,NA,TGTGCCACCAGCAGAGCGAGGACATTCAGCACAGATACGCAGTATTTT,CATSRARTFSTDTQYF
NA,16,TRBV6-5,TRBJ2-1,TRBD1,TGTGCCAGCAGTTATGTGGGACAGGGTCTGGACAATGAGCAGTTCTTC,CASSYVGQGLDNEQFF
NA,14,TRBV12-5,TRBJ1-5,TRBD1,TGTGCTAGTGGTCTTACAGGGGGCCATCAGCCCCAGCATTTT,CASGLTGGHQPQHF
once,14,TRBV6-1,TRBJ1-3,NA,TGTGCCAGCGGTCAAGCAGCCTCTGGAAACACCATATATTTT,CASGQAASGNTIYF
NA,15,TRBV7-8,TRBJ2-1,NA,TGTGCCAGCAGCTCAAAATGGGGGTGGAACAATGAGCAGTTCTTC,CASSSKWGWNNEQFF
NA,14,TRBV27,TRBJ2-7,TRBD1,TGTGCCAGCCGAATGGAGACAGGGCCGTACGAGCAGTACTTC,CASRMETGPYEQYF
NA,11,TRBV5-6,TRBJ1-1,NA,TGTGCCAGCAGCTTGGGTGCTGAAGCTTTCTTT,CASSLGAEAFF
NA,15,TRBV11-3,TRBJ1-4,NA,TGTGCCAGCAGCTTAGTTCGCCGGATAAATGAAAAACTGTTTTTT,CASSLVRRINEKLFF
NA,14,TRBV27,TRBJ2-3,NA,TGTGCCAGCAGTTTAGGGTCGCCCACAGATACGCAGTATTTT,CASSLGSPTDTQYF
NA,14,TRBV7-9,TRBJ1-2,NA,TGTGCCAGCAGCTTGTTTGGGGTGGACTATGGCTACACCTTC,CASSLFGVDYGYTF
NA,13,TRBV11-1,TRBJ2-5,NA,TGTGCCAGCAGCTTCGGACTCTCCGAGACCCAGTACTTC,CASSFGLSETQYF
NA,13,TRBV6-2/TRBV6-3,TRBJ1-2,TRBD1,TGTGCCAGCAGTCCGACAGGGAACTATGGCTACACCTTC,CASSPTGNYGYTF
NA,13,TRBV12-3/TRBV12-4,TRBJ1-2,NA,TGTGCCAGCAGTGGCGGGGTTGGGGATGGCTACACCTTC,CASSGGVGDGYTF